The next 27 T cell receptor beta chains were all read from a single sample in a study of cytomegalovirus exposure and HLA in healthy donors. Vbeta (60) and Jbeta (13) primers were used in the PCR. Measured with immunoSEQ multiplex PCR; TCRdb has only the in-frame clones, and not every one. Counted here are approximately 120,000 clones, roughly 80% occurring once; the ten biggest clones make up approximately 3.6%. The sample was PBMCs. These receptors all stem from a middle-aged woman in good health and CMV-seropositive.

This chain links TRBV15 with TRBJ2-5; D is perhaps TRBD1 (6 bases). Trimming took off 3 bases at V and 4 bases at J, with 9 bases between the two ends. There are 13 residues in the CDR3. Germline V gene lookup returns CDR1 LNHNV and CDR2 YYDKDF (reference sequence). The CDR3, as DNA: TGTGCCACCAGCAGTGGCAGGGGAGAGACCCAGTACTTC. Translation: CATSSGRGETQYF.

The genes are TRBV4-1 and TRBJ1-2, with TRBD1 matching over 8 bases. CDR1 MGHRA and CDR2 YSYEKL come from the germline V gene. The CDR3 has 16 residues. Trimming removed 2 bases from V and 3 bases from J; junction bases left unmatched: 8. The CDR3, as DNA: TGCGCCAGCAGCCAACCTCGGACAGGGCCGTACTATGGCTACACCTTC. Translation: CASSQPRTGPYYGYTF.

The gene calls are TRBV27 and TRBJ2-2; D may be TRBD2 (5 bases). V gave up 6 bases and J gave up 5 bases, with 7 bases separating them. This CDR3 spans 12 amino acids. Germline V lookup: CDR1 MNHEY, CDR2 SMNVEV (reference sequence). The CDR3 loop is CASRTGTGELFF. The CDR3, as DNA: TGTGCCAGCAGGACGGGGACCGGGGAGCTGTTTTTT.

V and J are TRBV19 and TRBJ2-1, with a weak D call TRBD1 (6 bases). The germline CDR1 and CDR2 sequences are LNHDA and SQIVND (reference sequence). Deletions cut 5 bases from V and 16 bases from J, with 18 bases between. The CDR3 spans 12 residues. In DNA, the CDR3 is TGTGCCAGTAGTCCCCCGGGACATGATCAATTCTTC. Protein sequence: CASSPPGHDQFF.

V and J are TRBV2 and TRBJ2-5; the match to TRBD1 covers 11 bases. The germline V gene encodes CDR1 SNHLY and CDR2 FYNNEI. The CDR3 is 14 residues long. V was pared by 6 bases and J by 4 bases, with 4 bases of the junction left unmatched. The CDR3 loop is CASSADRGRETQYF. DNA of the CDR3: TGTGCCAGCAGCGCGGACAGGGGGCGAGAGACCCAGTACTTC.

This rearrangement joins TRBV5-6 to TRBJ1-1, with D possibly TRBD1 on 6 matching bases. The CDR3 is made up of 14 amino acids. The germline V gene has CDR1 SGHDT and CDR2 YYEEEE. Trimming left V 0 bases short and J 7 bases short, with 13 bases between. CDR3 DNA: TGTGCCAGCAGCTTGGAGGGAACAGGGAATGAAGCTTTCTTT. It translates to CASSLEGTGNEAFF.

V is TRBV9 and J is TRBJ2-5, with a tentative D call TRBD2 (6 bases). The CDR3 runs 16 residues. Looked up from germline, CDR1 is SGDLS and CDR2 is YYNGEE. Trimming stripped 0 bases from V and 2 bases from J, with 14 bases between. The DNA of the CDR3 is TGTGCCAGCAGCGTAGGGGAAGCGGGCCTACAAGAGACCCAGTACTTC. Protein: CASSVGEAGLQETQYF.

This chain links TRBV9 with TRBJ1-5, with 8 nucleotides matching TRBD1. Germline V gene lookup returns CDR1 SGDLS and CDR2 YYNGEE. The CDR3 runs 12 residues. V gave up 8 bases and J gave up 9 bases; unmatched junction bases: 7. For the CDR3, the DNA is TGTGCCAGTGGACAGGGAAAATGGCCCCAGCATTTT. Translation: CASGQGKWPQHF.

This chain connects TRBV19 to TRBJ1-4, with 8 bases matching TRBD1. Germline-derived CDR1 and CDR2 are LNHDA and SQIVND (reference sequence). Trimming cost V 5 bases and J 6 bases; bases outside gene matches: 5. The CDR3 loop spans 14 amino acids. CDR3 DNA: TGTGCCAGTAGTCTTGGGACAGGTGATGAAAAACTGTTTTTT. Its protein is CASSLGTGDEKLFF.

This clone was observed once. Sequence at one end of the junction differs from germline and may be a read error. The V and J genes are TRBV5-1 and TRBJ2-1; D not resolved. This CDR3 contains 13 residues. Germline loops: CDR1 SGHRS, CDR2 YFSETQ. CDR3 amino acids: CASVRDSNNEQFF. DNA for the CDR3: TGCGCCAGCGTCCGAGACTCCAACAATGAGCAGTTCTTC.

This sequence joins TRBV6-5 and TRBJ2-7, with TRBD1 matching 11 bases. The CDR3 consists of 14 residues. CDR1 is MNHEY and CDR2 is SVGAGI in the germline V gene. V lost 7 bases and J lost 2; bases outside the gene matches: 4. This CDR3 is CASKGTGGTYEQYF. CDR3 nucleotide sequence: TGTGCCAGCAAAGGGACAGGGGGAACCTACGAGCAGTACTTC.

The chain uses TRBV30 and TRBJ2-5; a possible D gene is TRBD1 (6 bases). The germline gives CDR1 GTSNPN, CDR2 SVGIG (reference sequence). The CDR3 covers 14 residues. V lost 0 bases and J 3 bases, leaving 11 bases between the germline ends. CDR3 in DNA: TGTGCCTGGAGTGTACAGGGAAAAAAAGAGACCCAGTACTTC. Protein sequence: CAWSVQGKKETQYF.

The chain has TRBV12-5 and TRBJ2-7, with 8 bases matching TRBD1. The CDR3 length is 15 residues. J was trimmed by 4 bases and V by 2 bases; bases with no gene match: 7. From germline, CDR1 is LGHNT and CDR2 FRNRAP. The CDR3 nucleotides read TGTGCTAGTGGTTTGACTCGGACAGGGCGGTACGAGCAGTACTTC. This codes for CASGLTRTGRYEQYF.

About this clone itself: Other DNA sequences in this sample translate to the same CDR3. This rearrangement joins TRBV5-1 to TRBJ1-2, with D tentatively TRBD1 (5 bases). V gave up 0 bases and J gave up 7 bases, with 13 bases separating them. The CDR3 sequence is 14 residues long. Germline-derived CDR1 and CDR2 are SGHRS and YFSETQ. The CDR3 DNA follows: TGCGCCAGCAGCTTGGCCGGGACGGGGGGTGGCTACACCTTC. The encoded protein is CASSLAGTGGGYTF. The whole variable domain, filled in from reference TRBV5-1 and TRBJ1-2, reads KAGVTQTPRYLIKTRGQQVTLSCSPISGHRSVSWYQQTPGQGLQFLFEYFSETQRNKGNFPGRFSGRQFSNSRSEMNVSTLELGDSALYLCASSLAGTGGGYTFGSGTRLTVV.

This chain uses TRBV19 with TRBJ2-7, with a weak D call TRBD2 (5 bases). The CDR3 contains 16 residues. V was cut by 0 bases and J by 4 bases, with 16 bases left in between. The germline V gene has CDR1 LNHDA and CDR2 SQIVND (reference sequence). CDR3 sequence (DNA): TGTGCCAGTAGTATAGATCACTTCGGGATAGGGTACGAGCAGTACTTC. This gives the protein CASSIDHFGIGYEQYF.

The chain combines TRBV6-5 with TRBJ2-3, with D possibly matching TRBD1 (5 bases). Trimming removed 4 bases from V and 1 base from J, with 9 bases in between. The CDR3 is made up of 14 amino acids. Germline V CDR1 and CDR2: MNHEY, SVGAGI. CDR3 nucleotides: TGTGCCAGCAGTTTTGGGGCTGGCACAGATACGCAGTATTTT. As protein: CASSFGAGTDTQYF.

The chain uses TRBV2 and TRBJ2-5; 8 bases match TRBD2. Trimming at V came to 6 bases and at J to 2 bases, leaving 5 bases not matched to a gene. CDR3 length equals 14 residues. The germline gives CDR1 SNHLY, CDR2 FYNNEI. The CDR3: CASRPRGGQETQYF. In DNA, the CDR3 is TGTGCCAGCAGGCCCCGCGGGGGGCAAGAGACCCAGTACTTC.

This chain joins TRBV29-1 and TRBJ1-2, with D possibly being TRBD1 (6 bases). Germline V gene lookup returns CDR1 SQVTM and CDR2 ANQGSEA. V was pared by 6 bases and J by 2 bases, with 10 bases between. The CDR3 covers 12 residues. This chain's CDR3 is CSVEDRNYGYTF. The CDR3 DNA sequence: TGCAGCGTAGAGGACAGAAACTATGGCTACACCTTC.

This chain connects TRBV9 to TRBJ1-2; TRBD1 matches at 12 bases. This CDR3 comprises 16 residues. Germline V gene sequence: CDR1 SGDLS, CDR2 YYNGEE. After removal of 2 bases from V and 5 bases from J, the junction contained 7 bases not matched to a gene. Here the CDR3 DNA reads TGTGCCAGCAGCGTGGGGACAGGGGGCAAACTTTATGGCTACACCTTC. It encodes CASSVGTGGKLYGYTF.

The CDR3 sequence: CASSERDFGAYEQYF. CDR3 in DNA: TGTGCCAGCAGTGAACGGGACTTCGGGGCCTACGAGCAGTACTTC. The chain employs TRBV6-1 and TRBJ2-7; D is possibly TRBD2 (6 bases). The V end lost 2 bases, the J end lost 2 bases, and 13 bases lay between the germline ends. The CDR3 is 15 residues long. The germline V gene has CDR1 MNHNS and CDR2 SASEGT.

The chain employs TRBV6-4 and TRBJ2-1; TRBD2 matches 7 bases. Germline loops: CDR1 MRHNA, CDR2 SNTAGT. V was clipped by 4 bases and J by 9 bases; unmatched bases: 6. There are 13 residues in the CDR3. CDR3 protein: CASSVLGEGEQFF. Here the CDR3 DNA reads TGTGCCAGCAGTGTTCTAGGGGAGGGTGAGCAGTTCTTC.

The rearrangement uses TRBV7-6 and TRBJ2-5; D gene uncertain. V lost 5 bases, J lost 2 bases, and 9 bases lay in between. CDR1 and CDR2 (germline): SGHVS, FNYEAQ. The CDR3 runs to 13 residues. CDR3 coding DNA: TGTGCCAGCAGCCCGCTAAGACAAGAGACCCAGTACTTC. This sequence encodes CASSPLRQETQYF.

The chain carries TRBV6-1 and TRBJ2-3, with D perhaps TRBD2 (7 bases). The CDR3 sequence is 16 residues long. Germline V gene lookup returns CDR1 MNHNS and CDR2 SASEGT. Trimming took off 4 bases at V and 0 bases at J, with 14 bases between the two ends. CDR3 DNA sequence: TGTGCCAGCAGTGTGAGGGGGGGCGTGAGCACAGATACGCAGTATTTT. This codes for CASSVRGGVSTDTQYF.

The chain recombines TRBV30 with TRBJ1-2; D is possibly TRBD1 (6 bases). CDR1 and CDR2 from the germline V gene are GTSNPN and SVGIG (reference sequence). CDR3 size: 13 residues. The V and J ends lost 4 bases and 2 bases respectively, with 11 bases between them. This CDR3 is CAWTPRGNYGYTF. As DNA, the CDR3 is TGTGCCTGGACCCCGAGGGGGAACTATGGCTACACCTTC.

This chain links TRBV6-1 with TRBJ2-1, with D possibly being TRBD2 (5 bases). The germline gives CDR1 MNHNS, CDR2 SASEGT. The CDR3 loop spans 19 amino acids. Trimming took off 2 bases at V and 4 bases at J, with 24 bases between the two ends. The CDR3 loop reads CASSEFGVFRRPSYNEQFF. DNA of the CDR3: TGTGCCAGCAGTGAATTCGGGGTATTCAGGCGGCCAAGTTACAATGAGCAGTTCTTC.

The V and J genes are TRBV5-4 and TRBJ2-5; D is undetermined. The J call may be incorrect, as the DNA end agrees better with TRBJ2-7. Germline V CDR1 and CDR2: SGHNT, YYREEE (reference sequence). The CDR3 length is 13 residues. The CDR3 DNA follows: TGTGCCAGCAGCTTGGGGGCAAACTCCGAGCAGTACTTC. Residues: CASSLGANSEQYF.

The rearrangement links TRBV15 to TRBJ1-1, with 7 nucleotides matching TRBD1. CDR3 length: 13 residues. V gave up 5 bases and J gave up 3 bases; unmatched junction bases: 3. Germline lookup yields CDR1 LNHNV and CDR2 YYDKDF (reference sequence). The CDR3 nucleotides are TGTGCCACCAGCCGTCAGGGGGACACTGAAGCTTTCTTT. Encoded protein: CATSRQGDTEAFF.